Described below is a single T cell receptor (beta chain) sequence and its context. Germline-derived CDR1 and CDR2 are SGHVS and FQNEAQ. The CDR3 extends over 18 amino acids. V was cut by 1 base and J by 0 bases, with 18 bases left in between. The authors ran a second PCR of about 6 to 12 cycles using a sample-barcoded 5' primer and a J-beta primer mix. MiXCR, applied by TCRdb to the 5' RACE reads, yields one record per CDR3 protein. Of fewer than 2,000,000 distinct CDR3 sequences listed, around 40% are singletons. The sample belongs to a study of blood T cells in healthy people across ages. The chain recombines TRBV7-8 with TRBJ1-1; TRBD1 is a possible D gene (5 bases). Sequencing was done on a sample of blood. This sequence was found in a human donor in good health. The chain's CDR3 is CASSLVETGPVMNTEAFF. CDR3 in DNA: TGTGCCAGCAGCTTAGTTGAAACAGGTCCTGTGATGAACACTGAAGCTTTCTTT. Filled out from reference TRBV7-8 and TRBJ1-1, the complete variable domain reads GAGVSQSPRYKVAKRGQDVALRCDPISGHVSLFWYQQALGQGPEFLTYFQNEAQLDKSGLPSDRFFAERPEGSVSTLKIQRTQQEDSAVYLCASSLVETGPVMNTEAFFGQGTRLTVV.